This T cell receptor beta chain was documented in a study of blood T cells in healthy people across ages. Overall study results and limits: Unknown CMV status may confound age-related changes in expanded clones.

The CDR3 is 14 amino acids. The V end was cut by 1 base, the J end by 3 bases, with 9 bases between. In germline, CDR1 is SEHNR, CDR2 FQNEAQ (reference sequence). Then a second PCR, running about 6 to 11 cycles, was carried out with a sample-barcoded 5' primer and a J-beta primer mix. TCRdb recomputed calls from the 5' RACE reads with MiXCR, one row per CDR3 protein. The sample lists around 1,000,000 distinct CDR3 sequences; less than 25% were seen once. To note about this clonotype: Antigen unknown.

In addition, the sample was reused for a study of T cells of mothers and their children. That source notes: Five or six children, together with their three healthy Caucasian mothers, made up the donors.

This TCR was recovered from a girl aged 2-10 years in good health. The V gene is TRBV7-9, the J gene TRBJ1-1, with D uncertain. Specimen: blood. DNA of the CDR3: TGTGCCAGCAGCTTAGGTAGTAAGGACACTGAAGCTTTCTTT. The encoded protein is CASSLGSKDTEAFF.